The clone carrying this TCR beta chain was seen only a few times. A J-beta primer mix and a sample-barcoded 5' primer were used in a second PCR of about 7 to 12 cycles. Using its own MiXCR run on the 5' RACE reads, TCRdb lists one record per CDR3 protein. The sample carries about 1.7 million distinct CDR3 sequences, 28% recorded once. The CDR3 sequence is 14 residues long. V shed 6 bases, J shed 6 bases, and the junction held 9 bases outside the gene matches. CDR1 is SQVTM, CDR2 ANQGSEA, per germline. The data were taken from a study of blood T cells in healthy people across ages. Sequencing was carried out using blood. The J gene is TRBJ2-1, the V gene TRBV29-1, with 9 bases fitting TRBD2. This sequence originates from a woman younger than 45 in good health. The CDR3 DNA is TGCAGCGTGCCGAGGAGCGGGAGGACCAATGAGCAGTTCTTC. This gives the protein CSVPRSGRTNEQFF.